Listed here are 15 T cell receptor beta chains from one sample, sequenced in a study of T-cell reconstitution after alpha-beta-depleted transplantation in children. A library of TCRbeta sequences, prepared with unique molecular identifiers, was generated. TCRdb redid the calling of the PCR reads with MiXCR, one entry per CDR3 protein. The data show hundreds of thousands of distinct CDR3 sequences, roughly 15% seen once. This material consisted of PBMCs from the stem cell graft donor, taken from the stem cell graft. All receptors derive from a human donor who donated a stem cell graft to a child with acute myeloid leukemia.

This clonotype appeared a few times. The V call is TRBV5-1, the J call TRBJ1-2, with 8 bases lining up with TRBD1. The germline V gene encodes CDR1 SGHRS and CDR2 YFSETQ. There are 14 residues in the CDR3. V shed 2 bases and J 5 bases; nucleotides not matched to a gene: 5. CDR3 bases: TGCGCCAGCAGCTTCGGACAGGGCGGTTATGGCTACACCTTC. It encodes CASSFGQGGYGYTF.

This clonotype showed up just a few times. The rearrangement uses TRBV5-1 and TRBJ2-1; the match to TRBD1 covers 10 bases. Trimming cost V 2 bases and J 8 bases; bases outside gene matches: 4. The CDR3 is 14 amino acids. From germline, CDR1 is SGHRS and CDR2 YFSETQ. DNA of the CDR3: TGCGCCAGCAGCTTCCGGGACAGGGGCGATGAGCAGTTCTTC. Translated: CASSFRDRGDEQFF.

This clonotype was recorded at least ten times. CDR3 in amino acids: CSALGLENNEQFF. The CDR3, as DNA: TGCAGTGCTCTCGGACTGGAGAACAATGAGCAGTTCTTC. The chain employs TRBV20-1 and TRBJ2-1, with a possible D match to TRBD2 (5 bases). Germline V gene data show CDR1 as DFQATT and CDR2 as SNEGSKA (reference sequence). The CDR3 has 13 amino acids. The ends were cut back, 5 bases at V and 5 bases at J, with 13 bases in the middle.

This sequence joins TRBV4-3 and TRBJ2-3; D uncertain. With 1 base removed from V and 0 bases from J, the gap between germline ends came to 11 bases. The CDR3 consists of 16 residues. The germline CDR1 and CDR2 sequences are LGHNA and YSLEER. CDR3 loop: CASSQGARRSTDTQYF. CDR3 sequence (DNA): TGCGCCAGCAGCCAAGGTGCCCGTCGCAGCACAGATACGCAGTATTTT.

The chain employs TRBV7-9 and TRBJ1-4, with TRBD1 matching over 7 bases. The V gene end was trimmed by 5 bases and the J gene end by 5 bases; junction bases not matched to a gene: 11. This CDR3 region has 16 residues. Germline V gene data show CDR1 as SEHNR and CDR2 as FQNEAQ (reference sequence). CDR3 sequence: CASSPDPGDSNEKLFF. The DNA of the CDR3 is TGTGCCAGCAGCCCCGATCCTGGGGACAGCAATGAAAAACTGTTTTTT.

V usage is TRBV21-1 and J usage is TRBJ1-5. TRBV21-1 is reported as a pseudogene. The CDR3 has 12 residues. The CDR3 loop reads CARRGIDQPQHF. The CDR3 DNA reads TGTGCCAGAAGGGGGATCGATCAGCCCCAGCATTTT.

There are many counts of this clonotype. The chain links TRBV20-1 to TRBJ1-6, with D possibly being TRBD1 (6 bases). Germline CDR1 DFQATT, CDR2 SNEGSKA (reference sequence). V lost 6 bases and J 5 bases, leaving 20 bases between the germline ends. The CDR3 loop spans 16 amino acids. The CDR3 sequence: CSAQVGVGADNSPLHF. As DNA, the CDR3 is TGCAGTGCCCAAGTGGGGGTGGGGGCGGATAATTCACCCCTCCACTTT.

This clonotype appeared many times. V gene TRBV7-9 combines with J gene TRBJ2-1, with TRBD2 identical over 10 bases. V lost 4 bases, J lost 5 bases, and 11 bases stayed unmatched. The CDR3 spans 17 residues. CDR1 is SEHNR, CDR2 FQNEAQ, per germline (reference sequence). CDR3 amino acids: CASSSDITGTSDNEQFF. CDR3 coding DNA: TGTGCCAGCAGCTCCGACATTACCGGGACTAGCGACAATGAGCAGTTCTTC.

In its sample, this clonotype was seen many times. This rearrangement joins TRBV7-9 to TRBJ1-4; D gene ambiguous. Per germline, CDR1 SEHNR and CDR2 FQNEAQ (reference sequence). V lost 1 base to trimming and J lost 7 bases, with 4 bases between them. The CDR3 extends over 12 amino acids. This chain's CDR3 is CASSLEVEKLFF. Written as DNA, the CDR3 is TGTGCCAGCAGCTTAGAGGTTGAAAAACTGTTTTTT.

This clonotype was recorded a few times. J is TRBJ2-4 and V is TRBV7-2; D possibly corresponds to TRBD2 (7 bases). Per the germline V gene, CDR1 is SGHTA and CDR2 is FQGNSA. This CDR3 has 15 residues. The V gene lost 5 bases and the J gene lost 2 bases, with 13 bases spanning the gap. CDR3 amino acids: CASSPRGGTKNIQYF. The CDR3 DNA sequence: TGTGCCAGCAGCCCTAGGGGGGGGACCAAAAACATTCAGTACTTC.

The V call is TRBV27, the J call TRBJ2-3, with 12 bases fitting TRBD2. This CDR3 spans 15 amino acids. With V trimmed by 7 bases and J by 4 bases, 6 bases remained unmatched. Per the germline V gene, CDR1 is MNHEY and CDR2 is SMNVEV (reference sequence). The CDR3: CASIPSGGASDTQYF. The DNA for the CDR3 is TGTGCCAGCATCCCTAGCGGGGGGGCCTCAGATACGCAGTATTTT.

The CDR3 reads CSARTVPPETQYF. CDR3 in DNA: TGCAGTGCCAGAACGGTACCACCGGAGACCCAGTACTTC. The chain joins TRBV20-1 to TRBJ2-5; D is undetermined. Germline CDR1 reads DFQATT; CDR2 reads SNEGSKA (reference sequence). The CDR3 loop spans 13 amino acids. V shed 6 bases and J shed 5 bases, with 16 bases lying between them.

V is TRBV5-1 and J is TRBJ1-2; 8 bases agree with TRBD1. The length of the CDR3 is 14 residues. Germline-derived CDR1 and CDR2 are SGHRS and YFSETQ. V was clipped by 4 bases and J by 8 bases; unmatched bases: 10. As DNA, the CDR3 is TGCGCCAGCAGCGTACCCCAGGGGGCAGGGGGCTACACCTTC. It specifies CASSVPQGAGGYTF.

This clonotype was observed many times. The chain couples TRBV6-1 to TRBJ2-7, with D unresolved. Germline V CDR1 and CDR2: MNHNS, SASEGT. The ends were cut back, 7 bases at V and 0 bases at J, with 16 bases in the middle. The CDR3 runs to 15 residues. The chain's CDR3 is CASKSTPFASYEQYF. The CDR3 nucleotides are TGTGCCAGCAAATCCACCCCGTTCGCCTCCTACGAGCAGTACTTC.

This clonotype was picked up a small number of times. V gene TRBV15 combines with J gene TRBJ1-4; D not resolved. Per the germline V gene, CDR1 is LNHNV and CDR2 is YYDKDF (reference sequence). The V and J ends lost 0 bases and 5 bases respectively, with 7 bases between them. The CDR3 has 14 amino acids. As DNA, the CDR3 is TGTGCCACCAGCAGAGAACAGCAGAATGAAAAACTGTTTTTT. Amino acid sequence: CATSREQQNEKLFF.